These T cell receptor beta chains were read from a single sample in a study of blood T cells in healthy people across ages. TCRdb re-called the 5' RACE reads with MiXCR, one entry per CDR3 protein. The sample has 800,000 to 1,000,000 distinct CDR3 sequences, under 50% seen once; the top ten hold around an eighth. Sequenced material: blood. The receptors stem from a man aged 25-45 years in good health. Both conserved end residues are part of each CDR3. D genes are given only for firm matches. For some rows the clone size is stated as once, few or many, or as a class when expanded; others skip it.

>16|-|TRBD2|TRBV20-1|TRBJ2-7
CSAREPLAVSYNEQYF
TGCAGTGCTAGAGAGCCCCTAGCGGTGTCCTACAATGAGCAGTACTTC
>15|-|-|TRBV4-3|TRBJ1-3
CASSQDPGPGNTIYF
TGCGCCAGCAGCCAAGATCCCGGGCCCGGAAACACCATATATTTT
>14|many|-|TRBV10-3|TRBJ2-2
CAISAQSNTGELFF
TGTGCCATCAGTGCCCAGTCTAACACCGGGGAGCTGTTTTTT
>14|-|-|TRBV4-2|TRBJ2-1
CASSQEDTHNEQFF
TGTGCCAGCAGCCAGGAGGACACTCACAATGAGCAGTTCTTC
>16|-|TRBD1|TRBV12-3/TRBV12-4|TRBJ1-1
CASSSPGGARYTEAFF
TGTGCCAGCAGTTCCCCAGGGGGGGCGCGTTACACTGAAGCTTTCTTT
>15|few|TRBD2|TRBV6-6|TRBJ2-5
CASTGLAGGIETQYF
TGTGCCAGCACTGGGCTAGCGGGGGGGATAGAGACCCAGTACTTC
>14|few|-|TRBV5-1|TRBJ2-3
CASSTGISTDTQYF
TGCGCCAGCAGCACCGGTATTTCCACAGATACGCAGTATTTT
>13|-|-|TRBV20-1|TRBJ2-7
CSVKGTNFYEQYF
TGCAGTGTAAAGGGGACAAATTTCTACGAGCAGTACTTC
>13|-|-|TRBV6-6|TRBJ2-7
CASSYNREHEQYF
TGTGCCAGCAGTTACAACAGGGAGCACGAGCAGTACTTC
>16|-|-|TRBV5-5|TRBJ1-4
CASSLAVSPTNEKLFF
TGTGCCAGCAGCTTGGCCGTATCACCAACCAATGAAAAACTGTTTTTT
>14|-|-|TRBV5-1|TRBJ1-3
CASQPEGAGNTIYF
TGCGCCAGCCAGCCAGAAGGGGCTGGAAACACCATATATTTT
>14|many|-|TRBV18|TRBJ2-7
CASSSTGLSYEQYF
TGTGCCAGCTCATCTACGGGGCTCTCCTACGAGCAGTACTTC
>15|few|TRBD1|TRBV15|TRBJ2-7
CATSSPGTGSYEQYF
TGTGCCACCAGCTCGCCCGGGACAGGATCCTACGAGCAGTACTTC
>14|once|-|TRBV24-1|TRBJ2-3
CATSDPTVGWTQYF
TGTGCCACCAGTGACCCGACAGTTGGATGGACGCAGTATTTT
>15|-|-|TRBV2|TRBJ2-3
CASTRGGGNTDTQYF
TGTGCCAGCACCCGGGGAGGGGGAAACACAGATACGCAGTATTTT
>13|-|-|TRBV20-1|TRBJ1-2
CSAAVGTRDGYTF
TGCAGTGCCGCCGTCGGGACTAGAGATGGCTACACCTTC
>14|-|-|TRBV13|TRBJ2-7
CASSLASQGNEQYF
TGTGCCAGCAGCTTAGCCAGCCAAGGCAACGAGCAGTACTTC
>12|-|-|TRBV30|TRBJ2-1
CAWKRQDGEQFF
TGTGCCTGGAAGCGGCAGGATGGTGAGCAGTTCTTC
>14|few|-|TRBV7-9|TRBJ2-5
CASSLVLQQETQYF
TGTGCCAGCAGCTTAGTACTACAGCAAGAGACCCAGTACTTC
>14|few|-|TRBV2|TRBJ2-7
CASSEANQSGEQYF
TGTGCCAGCAGTGAAGCGAACCAGTCGGGCGAGCAGTACTTC
>14|-|-|TRBV4-1|TRBJ1-5
CASSQTPGPIPQHF
TGCGCCAGCAGCCAAACCCCGGGACCCATACCCCAGCATTTT
>17|few|TRBD2|TRBV6-2/TRBV6-3|TRBJ2-3
CASSYPHASGAGDTQYF
TGTGCCAGCAGTTACCCCCACGCTAGCGGGGCGGGAGATACGCAGTATTTT
>17|-|TRBD1|TRBV7-9|TRBJ2-7
CASSLWGRGQGSYEQYF
TGTGCCAGCAGCTTATGGGGGCGCGGACAGGGTTCCTACGAGCAGTACTTC
>19|few|TRBD2|TRBV5-1|TRBJ2-1
CASSFPSGGLSLSYNEQFF
TGCGCCAGCAGCTTTCCTAGCGGGGGGCTTTCCTTATCCTACAATGAGCAGTTCTTC
>12|-|-|TRBV3-1|TRBJ1-3
CASSPTGNTIYF
TGTGCCAGCAGCCCGACGGGAAACACCATATATTTT
>14|-|-|TRBV27|TRBJ1-1
CASSRGSWNTEAFF
TGTGCCAGTAGCCGGGGCAGCTGGAACACTGAAGCTTTCTTT
>12|-|-|TRBV10-2|TRBJ1-4
CASRELNEKLFF
TGCGCCAGCAGGGAGCTCAATGAAAAACTGTTTTTT
>16|-|TRBD2|TRBV14|TRBJ2-7
CASSQGGLAGYNEQYF
TGTGCCAGCAGCCAAGGGGGACTAGCGGGATACAATGAGCAGTACTTC
>14|-|TRBD1|TRBV13|TRBJ2-1
CASSLQGAGGEQFF
TGTGCCAGCAGCCTACAGGGGGCCGGAGGTGAGCAGTTCTTC
>15|-|-|TRBV7-9|TRBJ1-6
CASSPREGGGSPLHF
TGTGCCAGCAGCCCACGGGAGGGCGGCGGCTCACCCCTCCACTTT
>16|-|TRBD2|TRBV7-2|TRBJ2-1
CASQSRLAGEWDEQFF
TGTGCCAGCCAATCCCGACTAGCGGGGGAGTGGGATGAGCAGTTCTTC
>13|-|-|TRBV4-2|TRBJ1-1
CASSHDLTGEAFF
TGTGCCAGCAGCCATGATTTGACAGGTGAAGCTTTCTTT
>15|few|-|TRBV5-5|TRBJ2-1
CASSLELASYNEQFF
TGTGCCAGCAGCTTGGAGCTGGCATCCTACAATGAGCAGTTCTTC
>18|few|TRBD2|TRBV6-5|TRBJ2-3
CASSYSSPGLAYTDTQYF
TGTGCCAGCAGTTACTCGAGCCCGGGACTAGCATATACAGATACGCAGTATTTT
>14|-|-|TRBV5-1|TRBJ2-7
CASSSRGTGFEQYF
TGCGCCAGCAGCTCGCGCGGGACTGGTTTTGAGCAGTACTTC
>14|-|TRBD1|TRBV24-1|TRBJ2-7
CATSTGNSYNEQYF
TGTGCCACCTCGACAGGGAACTCCTACAATGAGCAGTACTTC
>14|-|TRBD2|TRBV6-6|TRBJ2-5
CASGETSGEETQYF
TGTGCCAGCGGGGAGACTAGCGGGGAAGAGACCCAGTACTTC
>15|many|-|TRBV28|TRBJ2-7
CASSLSRRLSYEQYF
TGTGCCAGCAGTTTGTCACGTCGTCTCTCCTACGAGCAGTACTTC
>13|-|-|TRBV4-1|TRBJ1-2
CASSSRSLEGYTF
TGCGCCAGCAGCTCCCGGTCCCTTGAGGGCTACACCTTC
>13|-|-|TRBV18|TRBJ1-2
CASSNAINYGYTF
TGTGCCAGCTCAAACGCCATTAACTATGGCTACACCTTC
>16|few|TRBD1|TRBV27|TRBJ1-2
CASSSWTGGGIYGYTF
TGTGCCAGCAGTTCCTGGACAGGGGGCGGGATTTATGGCTACACCTTC
>17|-|TRBD1|TRBV5-4|TRBJ2-3
CASSRDPGQQGPDTQYF
TGTGCCAGCAGCAGGGATCCGGGACAGCAGGGACCAGATACGCAGTATTTT
>16|-|-|TRBV21-1|TRBJ2-3
CASSTPNGGPSDTQYF
TGTGCCAGCAGCACCCCGAACGGGGGGCCCTCAGATACGCAGTATTTT
>16|few|TRBD2|TRBV20-1|TRBJ2-3
CSARDPTGGPSDTQYF
TGCAGTGCTAGAGATCCAACGGGGGGGCCGTCAGATACGCAGTATTTT
>15|-|TRBD1|TRBV20-1|TRBJ1-5
CSAGGNRGGNQPQNF
TGCAGTGCTGGGGGAAACAGGGGGGGCAATCAGCCCCAGAATTTT
>15|-|-|TRBV4-2|TRBJ2-1
CASSQDEDWGREQFF
TGTGCCAGCAGCCAAGACGAGGATTGGGGGCGGGAGCAGTTCTTC
>15|-|TRBD1|TRBV6-2/TRBV6-3|TRBJ2-3
CASSPGQGISDTQYF
TGTGCCAGCAGCCCGGGACAGGGGATTTCAGATACGCAGTATTTT
>14|-|-|TRBV6-1|TRBJ2-1
CASSDGASCNEQFF
TGTGCCAGCAGTGACGGGGCGTCCTGCAATGAGCAGTTCTTC
>16|few|-|TRBV20-1|TRBJ1-2
CSARDQGTGTAYGYTF
TGCAGTGCTAGAGATCAAGGAACCGGGACTGCTTATGGCTACACCTTC
>17|-|TRBD1|TRBV10-3|TRBJ1-5
CAISAGTGRYSNQPQHF
TGTGCCATCAGTGCCGGGACAGGGAGGTATAGCAATCAGCCCCAGCATTTT
>14|many|-|TRBV6-2/TRBV6-3|TRBJ2-3
CASSYRIEADTQYF
TGTGCCAGCAGTTACCGTATTGAGGCAGATACGCAGTATTTT
>15|few|-|TRBV6-6|TRBJ2-5
CASSYSTPTPETQYF
TGTGCCAGCAGTTACTCGACGCCAACCCCAGAGACCCAGTACTTC
>15|-|-|TRBV5-1|TRBJ2-7
CASETGDSIYNEQYF
TGCGCCAGCGAGACGGGGGACTCAATTTACAATGAGCAGTACTTC
>15|-|TRBD2|TRBV9|TRBJ2-3
CASNRGGGSTDTQYF
TGTGCCAGCAACCGGGGCGGGGGAAGCACAGATACGCAGTATTTT
>15|once|-|TRBV4-1|TRBJ2-7
CASSRPGVRAYEQYF
TGCGCCAGCAGCCGGCCCGGCGTCAGGGCCTACGAGCAGTACTTC
>16|many|-|TRBV7-8|TRBJ1-5
CASSVQPRDRDQPQHF
TGTGCCAGCAGCGTGCAACCCCGGGACCGAGATCAGCCCCAGCATTTT
>15|-|TRBD1|TRBV27|TRBJ2-7
CASSLVQGVRYEQYF
TGTGCCAGCAGTTTAGTACAGGGGGTACGCTACGAGCAGTACTTC
>15|-|-|TRBV27|TRBJ2-1
CASSPTPSSYNEQFF
TGTGCCAGCAGTCCCACGCCAAGCTCCTACAATGAGCAGTTCTTC
>14|-|-|TRBV19|TRBJ1-2
CASSIVGRFYGYTF
TGTGCCAGTAGTATTGTAGGACGGTTCTATGGCTACACCTTC
>13|-|-|TRBV27|TRBJ2-1
CASRRLGGNEQFF
TGTGCCAGCCGACGACTAGGAGGGAATGAGCAGTTCTTC